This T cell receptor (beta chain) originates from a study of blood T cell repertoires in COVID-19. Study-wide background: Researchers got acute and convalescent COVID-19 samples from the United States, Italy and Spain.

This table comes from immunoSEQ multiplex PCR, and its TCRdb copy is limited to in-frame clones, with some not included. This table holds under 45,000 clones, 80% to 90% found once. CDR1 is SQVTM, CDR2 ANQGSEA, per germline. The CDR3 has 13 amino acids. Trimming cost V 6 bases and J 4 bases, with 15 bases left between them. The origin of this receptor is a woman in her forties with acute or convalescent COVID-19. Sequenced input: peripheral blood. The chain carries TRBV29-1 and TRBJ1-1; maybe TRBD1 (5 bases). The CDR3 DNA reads TGCAGCGTATTGGCAGGGTCAGGCACTGAAGCTTTCTTT. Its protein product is CSVLAGSGTEAFF.